Below are 27 T cell receptor beta chains sequenced from a single sample in a study of T cell repertoires in cytomegalovirus infection. Each CDR3 protein gets one entry after TCRdb re-called the reads with MiXCR. The sample consists of roughly 720,000 distinct CDR3 sequences, approximately 40% of them appearing once. What was sequenced was PBMCs. These TCRs come from a human donor in good health (CMV status not recorded). Some clones in this sample may be carry-over from other donors' samples.

V is TRBV27 and J is TRBJ2-7; D is possibly TRBD2 (5 bases). V lost 2 bases to trimming and J lost 4 bases, with 15 bases between them. Germline values: CDR1 MNHEY, CDR2 SMNVEV (reference sequence). The CDR3 runs to 15 residues. The CDR3 region has the DNA TGTGCCAGCAGTTTAAATCCCTCCGGGGTTTACGAGCAGTACTTC. Its protein product is CASSLNPSGVYEQYF.

V and J are TRBV2 and TRBJ1-5, with D unresolved. The CDR3 consists of 16 residues. Germline V gene data show CDR1 as SNHLY and CDR2 as FYNNEI. Trimming took 6 bases from V and 4 from J, leaving 19 bases between them. As DNA, the CDR3 is TGTGCCAGCAGCGCCCTTTGGCAAATCCCTAATCAGCCCCAGCATTTT. Its translation: CASSALWQIPNQPQHF.

The rearrangement links TRBV7-2 to TRBJ1-1, with D possibly being TRBD1 (6 bases). The CDR3 extends over 17 amino acids. Looked up from germline, CDR1 is SGHTA and CDR2 is FQGNSA. Between the trimmed V and J ends, which lost 5 bases and 3 bases, there was a span of 22 bases. CDR3 in DNA: TGTGCCAGCAGCGGAGGTGGTCAGGGGACGTGGGACACTGAAGCTTTCTTT. Its protein product is CASSGGGQGTWDTEAFF. Looking up the rest from reference TRBV7-2 and TRBJ1-1 gives the full variable domain: GAGVSQSPSNKVTEKGKDVELRCDPISGHTALYWYRQSLGQGLEFLIYFQGNSAPDKSGLPSDRFSAERTGGSVSTLTIQRTQQEDSAVYLCASSGGGQGTWDTEAFFGQGTRLTVV.

This clonotype was counted between two and nine times. This chain connects TRBV4-1 to TRBJ2-7; either TRBD1 or TRBD2 may supply D (6 bases each). The germline V and J ends were trimmed by 0 bases and 6 bases, with 18 bases remaining between them. Germline CDR1 is MGHRA and CDR2 is YSYEKL. The CDR3 has 16 residues. The DNA of the CDR3 is TGCGCCAGCAGCCAAGATGGGGGCCGGGGGTTGGTCGAGCAGTACTTC. This codes for CASSQDGGRGLVEQYF.

A few counts support this clonotype. V and J are TRBV7-9 and TRBJ2-1; TRBD2 matches at 9 bases. Germline V CDR1 and CDR2: SEHNR, FQNEAQ (reference sequence). V shed 2 bases and J 0 bases; nucleotides not matched to a gene: 8. The CDR3 covers 18 residues. CDR3 sequence: CASSLRALSGSSYNEQFF. The CDR3 DNA is TGTGCCAGCAGCTTACGGGCGCTTAGCGGGAGCTCCTACAATGAGCAGTTCTTC.

The J gene is TRBJ2-1, the V gene TRBV7-2, with D possibly being TRBD1 (6 bases). CDR1 and CDR2 (germline): SGHTA, FQGNSA. Trimming took 7 bases from V and 3 from J, leaving 13 bases between them. The CDR3 runs to 14 residues. The CDR3 is CASIPQDSYNEQFF. The CDR3 DNA follows: TGTGCCAGCATCCCCCAGGACAGCTACAATGAGCAGTTCTTC.

The rearrangement links TRBV30 to TRBJ2-1, with 7 bases matching TRBD2. V lost 2 bases to trimming and J lost 3 bases; unmatched junction nucleotides: 4. CDR1 is GTSNPN and CDR2 is SVGIG in the germline V gene (reference sequence). The CDR3 spans 14 residues. CDR3 sequence: CAWSSGAVYNEQFF. The CDR3 nucleotides are TGTGCCTGGAGTAGCGGGGCCGTCTACAATGAGCAGTTCTTC.

This clonotype has a handful of counts. V usage is TRBV28 and J usage is TRBJ1-6; D may be TRBD1 (5 bases). CDR3 size: 14 residues. The V end lost 7 bases, the J end lost 10 bases, and 17 bases lay between the germline ends. Germline-derived CDR1 and CDR2 are MDHEN and SYDVKM. CDR3 loop: CASTLRGRPSPLHF. CDR3 sequence (DNA): TGTGCCAGCACCCTGCGGGGCCGGCCGTCACCCCTCCACTTT.

This chain uses TRBV12-3 or TRBV12-4 with TRBJ1-2; D is perhaps TRBD1 (6 bases). The ends were cut back, 5 bases at V and 8 bases at J, with 21 bases in the middle. The CDR3 covers 15 residues. The CDR3 bases are TGTGCCAGCAGTCCATCGTACAGGGAGATGGAGGGCTACACCTTC. Translation: CASSPSYREMEGYTF.

On this clonotype: The germline gene is not matched at one end of the junction; a read error may be the cause. The chain combines TRBV7-9 with TRBJ2-7, with 9 bases fitting TRBD1. The germline V gene encodes CDR1 SEHNR and CDR2 FQNEAQ (reference sequence). The CDR3 spans 18 residues. The CDR3 region is CASRPNIRRTGVVNEKYF. The CDR3 DNA sequence: TGTGCCAGCAGACCGAATATACGCCGGACAGGGGTTGTCAACGAGAAGTACTTC. Complete variable domain (other parts from reference TRBV7-9 and TRBJ2-7): DTGVSQNPRHKITKRGQNVTFRCDPISEHNRLYWYRQTLGQGPEFLTYFQNEAQLEKSRLLSDRFSAERPKGSFSTLEIQRTEQGDSAMYLCASRPNIRRTGVVNEKYFGPGTRLTVT.

The table lists this clonotype with a few counts. This chain joins TRBV7-8 and TRBJ2-2; D is perhaps TRBD1 (6 bases). The CDR3 consists of 18 residues. Germline CDR1 reads SGHVS; CDR2 reads FQNEAQ. V was clipped by 3 bases and J by 1 base, with 18 bases between them. The CDR3 nucleotides read TGTGCCAGCAGCTTGGGGACCAACAGGGTTGGGAACACCGGGGAGCTGTTTTTT. Amino acids: CASSLGTNRVGNTGELFF.

V gene TRBV3-1 combines with J gene TRBJ1-2; 11 positions match TRBD1. Germline assignment: CDR1 LGHDT and CDR2 YNNKEL (reference sequence). This CDR3 region has 15 residues. Losses at the gene ends were 1 base for V and 8 bases for J; bases not matched to a gene: 6. CDR3 in amino acids: CASSQVDRGRGGYTF. CDR3 bases: TGTGCCAGCAGCCAAGTGGACAGGGGGCGCGGAGGCTACACCTTC. The complete variable domain, with remaining parts taken from reference TRBV3-1 and TRBJ1-2, reads DTAVSQTPKYLVTQMGNDKSIKCEQNLGHDTMYWYKQDSKKFLKIMFSYNNKELIINETVPNRFSPKSPDKAHLNLHINSLELGDSAVYFCASSQVDRGRGGYTFGSGTRLTVV.

This clonotype showed up just a few times. This chain connects TRBV2 to TRBJ1-3; D may be TRBD1 (6 bases). Germline CDR1 is SNHLY and CDR2 is FYNNEI. The CDR3 totals 15 residues. V was clipped by 3 bases and J by 7 bases, with 16 bases between them. CDR3 region: CASSELTGFDNTIYF. The DNA for the CDR3 is TGTGCCAGCAGTGAGTTGACAGGCTTCGACAACACCATATATTTT.

The chain employs TRBV19 and TRBJ2-1; weak D call: TRBD2 (5 bases). The CDR3 is made up of 13 amino acids. Trimming removed 3 bases at V and 5 bases at J, with 8 bases between. The germline CDR1 and CDR2 sequences are LNHDA and SQIVND (reference sequence). The chain's CDR3 is CASSMSSNNEQFF. The CDR3 DNA reads as TGTGCCAGTAGTATGTCTAGCAACAATGAGCAGTTCTTC.

Concerning this clonotype: Just one base apart from a much larger clone, this may be a read error. V gene TRBV7-2 combines with J gene TRBJ1-2, with D perhaps matching TRBD1 (5 bases). Germline CDR1 and CDR2: SGHTA and FQGNSA. CDR3 length: 15 residues. V shed 1 base and J shed 10 bases, with 19 bases lying between them. Here the CDR3 reads CASSLVRGPTRDYTF. The DNA of the CDR3 is TGTGCCAGCAGCTTAGTGCGGGGCCCGACAAGAGACTACACCTTC. Using reference TRBV7-2 and TRBJ1-2 for the parts outside the CDR3, the full variable domain is GAGVSQSPSNKVTEKGKDVELRCDPISGHTALYWYRQSLGQGLEFLIYFQGNSAPDKSGLPSDRFSAERTGGSVSTLTIQRTQQEDSAVYLCASSLVRGPTRDYTFGSGTRLTVV.

V is TRBV6-1 and J is TRBJ2-3; the D gene is possibly TRBD2 (7 bases). Per germline, CDR1 MNHNS and CDR2 SASEGT. Trimming cost V 7 bases and J 5 bases, with 16 bases left between them. This CDR3 contains 14 residues. The chain's CDR3 is CASTLGGGLDTQYF. CDR3 nucleotide sequence: TGTGCCAGCACCCTAGGGGGGGGCCTAGATACGCAGTATTTT.

This clonotype was observed a few times. The chain links TRBV5-1 to TRBJ2-1; the D call may be TRBD1 or TRBD2 (5 bases each). The CDR3 consists of 13 residues. V lost 0 bases to trimming and J lost 12 bases, with 13 bases between them. The germline CDR1 and CDR2 sequences are SGHRS and YFSETQ. CDR3: CASSLAAGARQFF. The CDR3, as DNA: TGCGCCAGCAGCTTGGCCGCCGGGGCGCGGCAGTTCTTC. Filled out from reference TRBV5-1 and TRBJ2-1, the complete variable domain reads KAGVTQTPRYLIKTRGQQVTLSCSPISGHRSVSWYQQTPGQGLQFLFEYFSETQRNKGNFPGRFSGRQFSNSRSEMNVSTLELGDSALYLCASSLAAGARQFFGPGTRLTVL.

This clonotype occurred a few times. The V call is TRBV7-2, the J call TRBJ1-5, with 9 bases that match TRBD1. The trim removed 9 bases at V and 6 bases at J, leaving 12 bases unmatched. Germline assignment: CDR1 SGHTA and CDR2 FQGNSA. The CDR3 is 15 residues long. The CDR3, as DNA: TGTGCCAGTTCCCCGGGACAGGGCTTTCCTCAGCCCCAGCATTTT. It encodes CASSPGQGFPQPQHF.

The rearrangement joins TRBV18 to TRBJ2-7; 11 positions match TRBD2. The CDR3 runs to 14 residues. V trimming: 4 bases; J trimming: 5 bases; junction bases outside the gene matches: 4. The germline V gene has CDR1 KGHSH and CDR2 LQKENI. The chain's CDR3 is CASSLTSGSDEQYF. CDR3 coding DNA: TGTGCCAGCTCACTTACTAGCGGGAGCGACGAGCAGTACTTC.

This clonotype was observed a few times. CDR3 coding DNA: TGTGCCAGCAGCTTGGAGATGTATGCTGACAGACTCTATGGCTACACCTTC. This encodes CASSLEMYADRLYGYTF. The genes are TRBV11-2 and TRBJ1-2; D is possibly TRBD1 (5 bases). The V gene lost 3 bases and the J gene lost 4 bases, with 21 bases spanning the gap. CDR1 is SGHAT and CDR2 is FQNNGV in the germline V gene. The CDR3 runs to 17 residues. The full variable domain, completed using reference TRBV11-2 and TRBJ1-2, is EAGVAQSPRYKIIEKRQSVAFWCNPISGHATLYWYQQILGQGPKLLIQFQNNGVVDDSQLPKDRFSAERLKGVDSTLKIQPAKLEDSAVYLCASSLEMYADRLYGYTFGSGTRLTVV.

V gene TRBV24-1 combines with J gene TRBJ2-4; 7 nucleotides line up with TRBD1. The CDR3 is made up of 17 amino acids. V lost 3 bases and J lost 8; bases outside the gene matches: 15. CDR1 and CDR2 (germline): KGHDR, SFDVKD. The CDR3 coding sequence is TGTGCCACCAGTGATGGAGCACAGGGGTCCGTTCGGGACATTCAGTACTTC. As protein: CATSDGAQGSVRDIQYF.

The chain is built from TRBV20-1 and TRBJ2-7; TRBD2 agrees at 9 bases. The CDR3 has 16 amino acids. Germline-derived CDR1 and CDR2 are DFQATT and SNEGSKA (reference sequence). Trimming removed 3 bases from V and 3 bases from J; junction bases left unmatched: 12. CDR3 DNA sequence: TGCAGTGCTAGTCTCCTCTCGACTAGCGGATACTACGAGCAGTACTTC. It specifies CSASLLSTSGYYEQYF.

This clonotype has a count of ten or more. The rearrangement links TRBV28 to TRBJ1-1; D ambiguous. CDR3 size: 13 residues. V lost 6 bases and J 4 bases, leaving 12 bases between the germline ends. Germline V gene lookup returns CDR1 MDHEN and CDR2 SYDVKM. Here the CDR3 reads CASSSRTSTEAFF. As DNA, the CDR3 is TGTGCCAGCAGCTCCCGGACGAGCACTGAAGCTTTCTTT.

This clonotype was observed a few times. V gene TRBV2 combines with J gene TRBJ2-3; TRBD2 agrees at 8 bases. This CDR3 comprises 16 residues. CDR1 SNHLY and CDR2 FYNNEI come from the germline V gene. After removal of 6 bases from V and 0 bases from J, the junction contained 8 bases not matched to a gene. The CDR3 DNA reads as TGTGCCAGCAGCCGAGAACTAGCGGCTAGCACAGATACGCAGTATTTT. This gives the protein CASSRELAASTDTQYF.

The rearrangement joins TRBV4-1 to TRBJ2-1, with 14 bases aligning to TRBD2. Per the germline V gene, CDR1 is MGHRA and CDR2 is YSYEKL. The CDR3 is made up of 17 amino acids. The junction had 10 bases not matched to a gene; V was cut back by 3 bases and J by 9 bases. The CDR3 here is CASSQEPGLAGGIEQFF. The CDR3 nucleotides are TGCGCCAGCAGCCAGGAACCCGGACTAGCGGGGGGAATTGAGCAGTTCTTC.

The V gene is TRBV10-3, the J gene TRBJ2-7, with 7 bases that match TRBD1. The CDR3 is 15 residues long. V gave up 4 bases and J gave up 0 bases; unmatched junction bases: 6. Germline V gene sequence: CDR1 ENHRY, CDR2 SYGVKD. The CDR3 spells CAISAPRTGSYEQYF. The DNA of the CDR3 is TGTGCCATCAGTGCCCCCCGGACAGGCTCCTACGAGCAGTACTTC.

The CDR3 DNA reads as TGTGCCAGCAGGGACAACGACGTCTATGGCTACACCTTC. It specifies CASRDNDVYGYTF. The chain employs TRBV12-3 or TRBV12-4 and TRBJ1-2; TRBD1 might be the D (5 bases). The length of the CDR3 is 13 residues. V lost 6 bases and J 4 bases, leaving 12 bases between the germline ends.